This TCR beta chain was captured by sequencing in a study of post-analysis software for immune sequencing data. About the research overall: The courses of disease that were included comprised relapsing-remitting, secondary progressive and progressive-relapsing multiple sclerosis. Study outcomes and limitations: When patients were compared with controls, 4 or 5 TRBV segments were more frequent, TRBV5-6, TRBV5-1 and TRBV20-1 among them.

This clonotype has more than one count but fewer than ten. The antigen is not known. Unique molecular identifiers were present in the TCR beta cDNA libraries. Yield was approximately 500,000 cDNA molecules from approximately 0.91 to 9.4 million T cells. TCRdb called the PCR reads again in MiXCR, with one record for every CDR3 protein. The sample lists hundreds of thousands of distinct CDR3 sequences, 25% to 30% occurring once. Germline loops: CDR1 SGHTA, CDR2 FQGNSA. V lost 1 base, J lost 0 bases, and 7 bases lay in between. The CDR3 spans 16 residues. The source of this sequence is a girl aged 10-17 years with multiple sclerosis. The chain combines TRBV7-2 with TRBJ2-6; the D gene is possibly TRBD2 (6 bases). The material sequenced was blood. CDR3 residues: CASSLVGGSGANVLTF. CDR3 bases: TGTGCCAGCAGCTTAGTGGGAGGCTCTGGGGCCAACGTCCTGACTTTC.